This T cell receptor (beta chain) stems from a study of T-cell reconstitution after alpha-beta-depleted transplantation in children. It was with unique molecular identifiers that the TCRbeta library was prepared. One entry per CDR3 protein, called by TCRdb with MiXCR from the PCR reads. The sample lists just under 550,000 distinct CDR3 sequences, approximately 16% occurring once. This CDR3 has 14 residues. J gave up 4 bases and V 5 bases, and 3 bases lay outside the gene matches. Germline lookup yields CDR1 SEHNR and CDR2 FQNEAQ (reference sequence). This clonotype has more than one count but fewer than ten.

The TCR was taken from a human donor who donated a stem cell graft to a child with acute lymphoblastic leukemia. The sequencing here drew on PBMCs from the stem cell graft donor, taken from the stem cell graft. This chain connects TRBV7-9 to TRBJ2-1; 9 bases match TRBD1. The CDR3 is CASSDGQGYNEQFF. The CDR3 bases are TGTGCCAGCAGCGACGGACAGGGGTACAATGAGCAGTTCTTC.